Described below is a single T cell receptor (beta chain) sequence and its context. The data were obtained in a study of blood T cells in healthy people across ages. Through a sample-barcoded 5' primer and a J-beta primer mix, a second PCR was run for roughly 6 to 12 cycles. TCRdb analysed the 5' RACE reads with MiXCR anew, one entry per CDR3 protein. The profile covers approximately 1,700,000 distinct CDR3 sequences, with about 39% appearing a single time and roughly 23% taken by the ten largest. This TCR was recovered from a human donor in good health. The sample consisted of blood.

CDR3 sequence reads: CASSLGHGYEQYF. CDR3 nucleotides: TGTGCCAGCAGCTTAGGGCACGGCTACGAGCAGTACTTC. The chain carries TRBV7-2 and TRBJ2-7; no definite D call. Trimming stripped 1 base from V and 3 bases from J, with 7 bases between. Germline-derived CDR1 and CDR2 are SGHTA and FQGNSA. This CDR3 is built from 13 residues.